The source of this T cell receptor (beta chain) is a study of cytomegalovirus exposure and HLA in healthy donors (dated by TCRdb to about 2017). Describing the broader study: An earlier analysis of about 560 of the donors reported 250 to 350 Gb of sequence data and approximately 120 million unique TCR beta sequences obtained from some 170 million T cells. Rather than using new phenotypic data, the later analysis identified candidate immune exposures from TCR beta sequences and from how often those sequences occurred across donors. Roughly 300 gigabases of sequencing data and 91 million or so unique TCR sequences made up an early release that covered 640 HLA-typed donors. Among roughly 370 genotyped donors of the cohort, an average of around 240,000 unique TCR beta nucleotide sequences were sequenced per donor, about a sixth of them non-productive. Donor age, sex, ethnicity and CMV serostatus were collected together with the repertoire data. To study patterns of TCR occurrence, a later analysis re-analyzed previously published TCR beta repertoires from 500 to 850 donors and added high-resolution HLA genotyping. An earlier analysis of 587 of the donors applied high-throughput TCR beta sequencing to assess whether each TCR beta V gene segment acted as functional or pseudogenic. HLA typing included class I and class II loci at four-digit resolution. A separate validation cohort of 100 to 150 different subjects was used in addition to the 666-subject first cohort. Every discovery cohort repertoire had been produced on one sequencing platform. To predict cytomegalovirus infection status, the study combined high-throughput TCR immunosequencing, statistical association of individual TCRs with disease status, and machine learning. The study aimed to test whether signatures of past pathogen exposure could be identified by cataloging public T cell receptors. A later genetic analysis used genome-wide SNP genotypes for 398 of the 666 donors, treating that subset as a discovery cohort. Four or five DR-DQ haplotypes were handled as single units for association and clustering because linkage in the cohort was strong. Using immunosequencing, the study profiled T cell repertoires from 500 to 800 subjects and related those repertoires to cytomegalovirus serostatus. The number of donors typed differed by locus, with roughly 629-640 for A, B, C, DRB1 and DQB1, over 500 for DQA1, about 610 for DPA1, and 472 for DPB1. The genetic ancestry cluster associated with self-reported Caucasian donors included 81% of the 350 to 500 genotyped donors. General findings and caveats noted by the study authors: A later analysis found that TCR association rates varied across HLA loci, with DRB1 alleles showing the most associated TCRs and HLA-C alleles the fewest. In this cohort, only TCR beta chains were sequenced, and detectable features were limited by the absence of alpha or paired-chain data. The authors suggested that the approach could potentially be extended to other disease states and immunological phenotypes. Because the 87-base-pair reads could not distinguish some IMGT-functional V segments, including TRBV6-2 and TRBV6-3, those segments were excluded. A group of highly shared sequence variants was considered likely to be a technical artifact of the sequencing pipeline. Compared with equally common non-associated chains, HLA-associated TCR beta chains in a later analysis were more clonally expanded and had lower generation probabilities. The study gave a list of about 170 TCR beta chains associated with cytomegalovirus. When HLA alleles, especially DR and DQ, strongly co-occurred, TCR associations were difficult to assign to individual alleles. HLA typing was unavailable for some donors at each locus, so association tests used only the typed subset. A few of the identified cytomegalovirus-associated TCR beta chains were confirmed in vitro to be specific for cytomegalovirus antigens. In both the original and validation cohorts, the classifier was reported to diagnose cytomegalovirus status with high specificity and sensitivity. According to a later analysis, most CMV-associated TCR beta chains appeared to be HLA-restricted, and the HLA associations seemed to be driven largely by CMV exposure. Most TCR sequences were seen in very few donors, while some public TCRs were found in many individuals. Roughly 15 rarely observed V segments, including chromosome 9 orphons, were excluded from the earlier analysis of several hundred of the donors because counts were too low. Correlated functional status among segregating V segments might reflect linkage disequilibrium, but an unknown experimental factor could not be ruled out. Presence/absence analyses assumed roughly uniform sequencing depth across donors, an assumption that may not hold. A further reported finding was that TCR beta sequences accurately predicted the HLA-A and HLA-B alleles for most subjects in the first cohort. A later analysis reported that several top co-occurrence clusters appeared linked to parvovirus B19, influenza, CMV and Epstein-Barr virus. Broadly in line with IMGT annotations, most TCR beta V segments showed up in productive rearrangements about 90% or about 30% of the time in an earlier analysis of several hundred of the donors. In a later genetic analysis, fewer N-insertions in productive TCRs were reported among donors in an Asian-associated ancestry cluster than the roughly 700-donor mean. Immune exposure information for the cohort was limited to CMV serostatus. A later analysis associated some 17,000 TCR beta sequences with specific HLA alleles at a false discovery rate of 0.05. An association between a missense DCLRE1C variant and V-gene and J-gene trimming of TCR beta chains was found in a later genetic analysis and replicated in an independent cohort.

Library method: the immunoSEQ multiplex PCR assay. For the multiplex PCR, a mixture combining 60 forward primers for TCR Vbeta segments and 13 reverse primers for TCR Jbeta segments was used. The CDR3 region of rearranged TCR beta genes was amplified from genomic DNA with a multiplex PCR assay. The amplified TCR beta libraries were sequenced on the Illumina HiSeq System as 87-base-pair reads. The study's own analysis went as follows. Across the 670 or so repertoires, a later analysis counted 80 million or so unique TCR beta chains, 9 million to 14 million of which were shared by at least two donors. A nearest-neighbor algorithm error-corrected the raw reads and collapsed the reads into unique sequences, merging closely related sequences to remove PCR and sequencing errors. Alignment of CDR3 sequences to IMGT reference sequences was used to assign V, D and J gene segments. For a sequence to be retained, at least a six-nucleotide match to both a V gene segment and a J gene segment was required. A rearrangement was called productive if the CDR3 had no stop codons and remained in frame with V and J, and every other rearrangement was called non-productive. Following IMGT convention, CDR3 was defined as the stretch from the second conserved V-encoded cysteine to the conserved J-encoded phenylalanine. The earlier analysis of 450 to 750 of the donors excluded any sequence lacking an unambiguous match to a single V gene segment. In an earlier analysis of approximately 590 of the donors, a V segment was called functional when productive rearrangements were above 56.7%, and segregating when the standard deviation between donors exceeded 5%. A statistical classification framework was built to diagnose cytomegalovirus status from the catalog of TCR beta chain sequences. V and J gene assignment, in a later analysis, came from comparing TCR nucleotide sequences with IMGT/GENE-DB human TR gene sequences. The TCRdist pipeline was used in a later analysis to assign CDR3 sequences and most-parsimonious VDJ recombination scenarios. In a later analysis, each TCR beta chain was defined by its CDR3 amino acid sequence together with its V-gene family, and reads lacking a unique V-gene family were excluded. To address suspected cross-contamination and a sequencing artifact, a later analysis removed several hundred highly shared, low-generation-probability nucleotide sequences. In a later analysis, a clonal expansion index was calculated for each public chain from normalized within-repertoire ranks of inferred template counts. In a later analysis, generation probabilities were computed with a VDJ recombination model fitted to out-of-frame rearrangements, and the resulting probabilities were checked against IGoR. Hypergeometric tests were used in a later analysis to score TCR-TCR, TCR-HLA and TCR-CMV co-occurrence, with a repertoire-size bias correction applied to the TCR pairs. False discovery rates were estimated in a later analysis by permuting HLA or CMV assignments 20 times. A later analysis grouped co-occurring TCRs with DBSCAN, adding TCRdist sequence similarity when clustering within HLA-allele-positive subsets. Co-occurrence clustering excluded repertoires with fewer than 30,000 or more than 120,000 public chains, plus five with anomalous nucleotide sharing. Not all clones reach the TCRdb copy of this immuneACCESS table, which keeps in-frame sequences only. Checked studies attribute under half of the gap to unresolved V genes and leave the rest unexplained. V and J calls and clone size are given by that table; D and trimming were obtained from the DNA. The sample yields under 110,000 clones; over 75% were counted once. The ten largest make up roughly 3.9% of the sample.

The cohort was made up of around 720 healthy bone marrow donors. Cohort members were all nominally healthy when sampled, although unrecorded immune exposures were likely present. The donor was CMV seronegative and belonged to the group of more than 300 seronegative cohort members. A peripheral blood sample was provided by each donor, and peripheral blood mononuclear cells were used for TCR beta sequencing. Genomic DNA was extracted from the blood cell samples with the Qiagen DNeasy Blood Extraction Kit. Unmatched junction bases come to 16, with V trimmed by 2 bases and J by 8 bases. There are 18 amino acids in the CDR3, from cysteine to phenylalanine inclusive. Of the read, only the CDR3 DNA is kept; its 54 bases are in frame from base 1. The germline V gene encodes CDR1 SGHTA and CDR2 FQGNSA. Comment on this clone: Its specific antigen is unknown. Nothing much larger sits one base from this clone, and base qualities are not available.

The source material was PBMCs. The chain was built from TRBV7-2 and TRBJ1-2; TRBD1 agrees with 11 junctional bases. The clonotype comes from a man aged 60-69 years in good health and CMV-seronegative. The bases are TGTGCCAGCAGCTTAACCTTGACCGGGACAGGGGGGGAAGGCGGCTACACCTTC. This gives the protein CASSLTLTGTGGEGGYTF. This CDR3, with the reference TRBV7-2 and TRBJ1-2 proteins standing in past its ends, gives the full variable domain GAGVSQSPSNKVTEKGKDVELRCDPISGHTALYWYRQSLGQGLEFLIYFQGNSAPDKSGLPSDRFSAERTGGSVSTLTIQRTQQEDSAVYLCASSLTLTGTGGEGGYTFGSGTRLTVV.